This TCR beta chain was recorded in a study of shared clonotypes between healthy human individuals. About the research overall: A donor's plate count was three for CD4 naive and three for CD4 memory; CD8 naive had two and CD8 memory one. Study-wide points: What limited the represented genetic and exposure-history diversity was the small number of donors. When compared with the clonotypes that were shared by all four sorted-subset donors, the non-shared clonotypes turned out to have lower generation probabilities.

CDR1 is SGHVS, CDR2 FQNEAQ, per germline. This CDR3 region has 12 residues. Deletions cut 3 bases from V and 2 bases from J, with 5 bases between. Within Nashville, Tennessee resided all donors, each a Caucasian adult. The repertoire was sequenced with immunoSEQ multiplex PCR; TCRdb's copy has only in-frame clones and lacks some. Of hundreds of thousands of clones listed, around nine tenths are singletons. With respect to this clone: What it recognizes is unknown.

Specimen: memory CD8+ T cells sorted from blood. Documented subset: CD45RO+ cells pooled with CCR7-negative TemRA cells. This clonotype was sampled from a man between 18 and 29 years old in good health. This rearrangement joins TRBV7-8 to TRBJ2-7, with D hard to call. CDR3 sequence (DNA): TGTGCCAGCAGCTTGCAGACCTACGAGCAGTACTTC. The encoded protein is CASSLQTYEQYF.